These T cell receptor beta chains were read from a single sample in a study of shared clonotypes between healthy human individuals. Profiling relied on immunoSEQ multiplex PCR, and the TCRdb table lists in-frame clones only, not all of them. The sample lists around 120,000 clones, just over 65% occurring once. Source material: memory CD8+ T cells sorted from blood. The receptors come from a woman in her 30s in good health. Both conserved end residues are part of each CDR3. Each record gives: V gene, clone size, J gene, D gene, CDR3 protein, CDR3 DNA. A D gene is named only where the DNA matches it firmly. Clone size appears in some rows only: once, few, many, or a class for an expanded clone.

TRBV30	.	TRBJ2-2	.	CAWTKGLNTGELFF	TGTGCCTGGACAAAAGGGTTGAACACCGGGGAGCTGTTTTTT
TRBV7-6	.	TRBJ2-7	.	CASSLGRWDEQYF	TGTGCCAGCAGCCTGGGACGGTGGGACGAGCAGTACTTC
TRBV9	.	TRBJ2-7	TRBD2	CASSVGTSGHEQYF	TGTGCCAGCAGCGTCGGGACTAGCGGCCACGAGCAGTACTTC
TRBV2	.	TRBJ2-7	TRBD1	CASRDRGGYEQYF	TGTGCCAGCAGAGACAGGGGCGGCTACGAGCAGTACTTC
TRBV7-9	.	TRBJ2-1	TRBD2	CASSARGLAGGNNEQFF	TGTGCCAGCAGCGCACGGGGACTAGCGGGAGGGAACAATGAGCAGTTCTTC
TRBV5-4	.	TRBJ2-1	TRBD2	CATLAETYNEQFF	TGTGCCACCCTAGCGGAGACCTACAATGAGCAGTTCTTC
TRBV28	.	TRBJ2-3	TRBD1	CASRIGGQGADTQYF	TGTGCCAGCCGAATAGGGGGACAGGGGGCAGATACGCAGTATTTT
TRBV18	.	TRBJ2-4	.	CASSPGRDKSSGQYF	TGTGCCAGCTCACCAGGACGGGATAAAAGTTCGGGTCAGTACTTC
TRBV18	.	TRBJ2-1	.	CASSPGLRGLARYNEQFF	TGTGCCAGCTCACCAGGACTCCGTGGGCTAGCGCGGTACAATGAGCAGTTCTTC
TRBV10-3	.	TRBJ2-6	.	CAISPDLSGANVLTF	TGTGCCATCAGCCCAGACCTCTCTGGGGCCAACGTCCTGACTTTC
TRBV7-8	.	TRBJ2-5	TRBD1	CASSLAAWTGGQETQYF	TGTGCCAGCAGCTTAGCCGCCTGGACAGGGGGACAAGAGACCCAGTACTTC
TRBV2	medium-sized	TRBJ2-3	.	CASSEARGDTQYF	TGTGCCAGCAGTGAAGCCAGGGGAGATACGCAGTATTTT
TRBV9	few	TRBJ1-5	.	CASSVGSYNQPQHF	TGTGCCAGCAGCGTAGGGTCGTACAATCAGCCCCAGCATTTT
TRBV27	once	TRBJ2-5	TRBD2	CASSSPRREGRETQYF	TGTGCCAGCAGTTCCCCCAGGCGGGAGGGGAGAGAGACCCAGTACTTC
TRBV11-2	.	TRBJ2-3	TRBD2	CASSLKAGVTDTQYF	TGTGCCAGCAGCTTAAAGGCGGGAGTTACAGATACGCAGTATTTT
TRBV15	few	TRBJ2-6	.	CATSSLTTDSSGANVLTF	TGTGCCACCAGCAGTCTTACGACGGACTCCTCTGGGGCCAACGTCCTGACTTTC
TRBV28	.	TRBJ2-6	.	CASSDPLAGNSGANVLTF	TGTGCCAGCAGTGACCCTCTGGCGGGAAACTCTGGGGCCAACGTCCTGACTTTC
TRBV6-4	.	TRBJ2-1	TRBD1	CASSEGQGDSGEQFF	TGTGCCAGCAGTGAAGGACAGGGGGATAGTGGGGAGCAGTTCTTC
TRBV14	few	TRBJ1-6	.	CASSTGMNNSPLHF	TGTGCCAGCAGCACGGGGATGAATAATTCACCCCTCCACTTT
TRBV30	.	TRBJ1-1	.	CAWTAGVMNTEALF	TGTGCCTGGACCGCCGGGGTCATGAACACTGAAGCTCTCTTT
TRBV6-5	many	TRBJ1-1	.	CASSQGMGEAFF	TGTGCCAGCAGTCAGGGGATGGGTGAAGCTTTCTTT
TRBV28	few	TRBJ2-5	.	CASSTRQETQYF	TGTGCCAGCTCGACACGCCAAGAGACCCAGTACTTC
TRBV5-4	.	TRBJ1-1	TRBD1	CASSGGTAMNTEAFF	TGTGCCAGCAGCGGCGGGACAGCTATGAACACTGAAGCTTTCTTT
TRBV6-5	.	TRBJ2-1	TRBD1	CASEGTGGAGEQFF	TGTGCCAGCGAAGGGACAGGGGGCGCGGGTGAGCAGTTCTTC
TRBV5-1	.	TRBJ2-1	.	CASSKKQSGTEQFF	TGCGCCAGCAGCAAAAAACAGAGCGGAACCGAGCAGTTCTTC
TRBV29-1	once	TRBJ1-3	TRBD1	CSVQGGRLSGNTIYF	TGCAGCGTTCAAGGGGGCAGGCTCTCTGGAAACACCATATATTTT
TRBV28	.	TRBJ1-5	.	CASSPREGDLAQHF	TGTGCCAGCAGCCCACGCGAAGGGGATCTGGCCCAGCATTTT
TRBV25-1	few	TRBJ2-3	.	CASSAPLMNGTDTQYF	TGTGCCAGCAGTGCCCCACTTATGAATGGCACAGATACGCAGTATTTT
TRBV11-2	few	TRBJ2-4	.	CASSPTSQGRYF	TGTGCCAGCAGCCCGACTTCCCAAGGCCGGTACTTC
TRBV15	.	TRBJ1-4	.	CATSGDTLNEKLFF	TGTGCCACCTCCGGGGACACCCTTAATGAAAAACTGTTTTTT
TRBV2	.	TRBJ1-4	.	CASSEIWGHTNEKLFF	TGTGCCAGCAGTGAAATTTGGGGGCACACTAATGAAAAACTGTTTTTT
TRBV28	.	TRBJ1-2	TRBD1	CASSPVSLQGPYGYTF	TGTGCCAGCAGCCCCGTCTCCTTACAGGGGCCCTATGGCTACACCTTC
TRBV29-1	.	TRBJ1-5	TRBD1	CSVKQGRQPQHF	TGCAGCGTAAAACAGGGGAGACAGCCCCAGCATTTT
TRBV27	.	TRBJ2-1	TRBD1	CASSLSGQGANEQFF	TGTGCCAGCAGTCTCTCGGGACAGGGGGCGAATGAGCAGTTCTTC
TRBV25-1	.	TRBJ2-7	.	CASSEVVGGEQYF	TGTGCCAGCAGTGAAGTAGTGGGAGGCGAGCAGTACTTC
TRBV6-1	.	TRBJ2-3	.	CASSEKTRGDTQYF	TGTGCCAGCAGTGAGAAAACAAGGGGTGATACGCAGTATTTT
TRBV29-1	many	TRBJ2-1	TRBD2	CSVLGLAWEGNEQFF	TGCAGCGTCCTCGGACTAGCGTGGGAAGGCAATGAGCAGTTCTTC